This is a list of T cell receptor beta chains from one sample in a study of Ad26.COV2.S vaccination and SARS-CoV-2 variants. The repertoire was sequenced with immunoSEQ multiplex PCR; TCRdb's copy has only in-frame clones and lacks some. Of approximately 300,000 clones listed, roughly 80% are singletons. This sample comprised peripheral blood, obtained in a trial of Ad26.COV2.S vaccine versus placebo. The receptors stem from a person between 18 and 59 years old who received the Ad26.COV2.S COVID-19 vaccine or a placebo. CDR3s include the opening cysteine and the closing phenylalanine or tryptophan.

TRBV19	CASSIDRVDQPQHF
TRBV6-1	CASSELPGLGNIQYF
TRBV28	CASSLIRGAYNEQFF
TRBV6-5	CASASTDTQYF
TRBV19	CASSTGSGYTF
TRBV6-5	CASSRDSYGYTF
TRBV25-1	CASSARGFYNEQFF
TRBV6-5	CASSYTPTANTEAFF
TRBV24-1	CATSDQRYGYTF
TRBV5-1	CASSLVGVEQETQYF
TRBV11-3	CASSLAGAKQYEQYF
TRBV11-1	CASSVGQGHVAEAFF
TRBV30	CAWSVYDTEAFF
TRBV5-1	CASSRGLGGTQETQYF
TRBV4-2	CASSLQGMDEQFF
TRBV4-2	CASSQGDRQSGNTIYF
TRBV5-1	CASSLASSEKLFF
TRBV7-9	CASRGGTYNEQFF
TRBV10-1	CASSEYLGLDRGPYRYGYTF
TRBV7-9	CASSLGGTGELFF
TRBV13	CASSLGSQETQYF
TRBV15	CATSRDRSDGPASGYTF
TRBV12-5	CASGLSAGTGNSPLHF
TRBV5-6	CASSLAAGNSNQPQHF
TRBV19	CASSGWDSRDSGNTIYF
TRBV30	CACAPGIGSPLHF
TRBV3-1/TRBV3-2	CASSQFGSVNTEAFF
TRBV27	CASSSVGSHYGYTF
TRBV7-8	CASSLALSGTTEAFF
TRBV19	CASSIEVADYGYTF
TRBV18	CASSPLGQESSGNTIYF
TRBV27	CASSGPPFWGNEQFF
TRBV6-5	CASTSILSNEQFF